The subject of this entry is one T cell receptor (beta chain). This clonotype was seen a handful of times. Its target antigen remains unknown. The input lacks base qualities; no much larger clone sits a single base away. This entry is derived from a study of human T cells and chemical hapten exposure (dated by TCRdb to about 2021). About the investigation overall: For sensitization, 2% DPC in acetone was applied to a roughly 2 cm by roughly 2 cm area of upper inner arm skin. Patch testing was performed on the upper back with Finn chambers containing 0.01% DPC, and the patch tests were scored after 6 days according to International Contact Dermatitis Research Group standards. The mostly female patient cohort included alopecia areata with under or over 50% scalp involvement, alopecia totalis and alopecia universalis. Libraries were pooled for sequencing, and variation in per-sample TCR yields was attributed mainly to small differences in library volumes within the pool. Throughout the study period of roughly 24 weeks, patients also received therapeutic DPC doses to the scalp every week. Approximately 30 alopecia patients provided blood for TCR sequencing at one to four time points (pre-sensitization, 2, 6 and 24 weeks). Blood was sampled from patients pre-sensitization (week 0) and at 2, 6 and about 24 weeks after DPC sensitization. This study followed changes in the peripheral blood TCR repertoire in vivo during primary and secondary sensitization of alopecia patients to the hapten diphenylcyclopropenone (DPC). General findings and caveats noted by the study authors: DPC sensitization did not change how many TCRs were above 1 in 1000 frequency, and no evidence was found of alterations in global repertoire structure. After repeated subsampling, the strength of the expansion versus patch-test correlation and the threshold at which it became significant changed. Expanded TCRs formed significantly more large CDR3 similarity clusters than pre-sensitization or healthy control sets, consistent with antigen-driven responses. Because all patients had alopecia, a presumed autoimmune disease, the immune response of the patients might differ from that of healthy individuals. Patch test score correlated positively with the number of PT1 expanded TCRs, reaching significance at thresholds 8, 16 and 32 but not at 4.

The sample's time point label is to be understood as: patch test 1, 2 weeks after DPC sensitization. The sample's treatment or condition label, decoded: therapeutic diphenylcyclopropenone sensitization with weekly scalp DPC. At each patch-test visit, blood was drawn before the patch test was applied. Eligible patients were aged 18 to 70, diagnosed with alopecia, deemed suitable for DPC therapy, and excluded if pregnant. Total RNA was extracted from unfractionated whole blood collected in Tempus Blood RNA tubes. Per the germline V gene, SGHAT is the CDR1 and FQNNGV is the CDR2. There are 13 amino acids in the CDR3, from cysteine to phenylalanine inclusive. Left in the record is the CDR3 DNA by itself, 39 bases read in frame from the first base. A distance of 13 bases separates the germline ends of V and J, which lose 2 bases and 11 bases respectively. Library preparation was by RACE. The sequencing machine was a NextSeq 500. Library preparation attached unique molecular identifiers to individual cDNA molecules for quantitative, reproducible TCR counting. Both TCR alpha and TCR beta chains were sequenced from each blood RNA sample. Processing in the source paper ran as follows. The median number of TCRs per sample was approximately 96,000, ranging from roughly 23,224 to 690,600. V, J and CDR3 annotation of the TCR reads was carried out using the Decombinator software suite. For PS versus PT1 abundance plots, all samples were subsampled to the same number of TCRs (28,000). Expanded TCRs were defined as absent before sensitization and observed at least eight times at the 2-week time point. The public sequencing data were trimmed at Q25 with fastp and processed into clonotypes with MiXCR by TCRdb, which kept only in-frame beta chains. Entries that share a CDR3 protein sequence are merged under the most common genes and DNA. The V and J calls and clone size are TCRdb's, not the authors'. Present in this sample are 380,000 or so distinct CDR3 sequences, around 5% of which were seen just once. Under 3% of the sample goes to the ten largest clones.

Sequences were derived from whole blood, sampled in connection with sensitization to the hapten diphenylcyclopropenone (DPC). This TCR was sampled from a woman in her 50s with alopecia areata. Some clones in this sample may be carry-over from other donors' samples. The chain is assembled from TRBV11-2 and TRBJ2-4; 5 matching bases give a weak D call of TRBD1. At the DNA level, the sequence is TGTGCCAGCAGCTTAAGCCAGGGTACGGTTCAGTACTTC. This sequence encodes CASSLSQGTVQYF.